This entry lists 13 T cell receptor beta chains sequenced from one sample in a study of post-analysis software for immune sequencing data. Their antigens remain unidentified. Study-wide points: Among four or five TRBV segments more frequent in patients than controls were TRBV5-6, TRBV5-1 and TRBV20-1.

The library was made from cDNA and included unique molecular identifiers. TCRdb itself ran the PCR reads through MiXCR, one entry per CDR3 protein. Seen here are 150,000 to 200,000 distinct CDR3 sequences, approximately 30% observed once, and the top ten hold roughly 1.6%. The sequencing input was blood. Receptor source: a girl aged 5-17 years with multiple sclerosis.

This clonotype came up a few times. The chain employs TRBV7-3 and TRBJ2-1, with 10 bases lining up with TRBD2. In germline, CDR1 is SGHTA, CDR2 FQGTGA. This CDR3 has 15 residues. Trimming took 5 bases from V and 8 from J; bases not matched to a gene: 9. CDR3 sequence reads: CASSVSLAGVDEQFF. Written as DNA, the CDR3 is TGTGCCAGCAGCGTGTCGCTAGCGGGAGTGGATGAGCAGTTCTTC.

This chain uses TRBV18 with TRBJ1-2; tentative D call: TRBD1 (6 bases). CDR1 and CDR2 from the germline V gene are KGHSH and LQKENI. This CDR3 spans 15 amino acids. V lost 0 bases and J 2 bases, leaving 10 bases between the germline ends. CDR3 nucleotides: TGTGCCAGCTCACCACCGAACAGGGACAACTATGGCTACACCTTC. It specifies CASSPPNRDNYGYTF.

With regard to this clonotype: A read error may explain this, as a much larger clone is one base away. The gene calls are TRBV29-1 and TRBJ2-3; 10 nucleotides align to TRBD1. The CDR3 covers 15 residues. Germline lookup yields CDR1 SQVTM and CDR2 ANQGSEA. Losses at the gene ends were 6 bases for V and 2 bases for J; bases not matched to a gene: 8. The CDR3 DNA reads as TGCAGCGTCAGACCGACAGGGGGCCCCACAGATACGCAGTATTTT. Its translation: CSVRPTGGPTDTQYF.

CDR3 sequence (DNA): TGTGCCAGCAGAACGATGGTGGGTGGCTATGGCTACACCTTC. Amino acid sequence: CASRTMVGGYGYTF. This sequence joins TRBV28 and TRBJ1-2; D remains ambiguous. This CDR3 comprises 14 residues. Trimming took 6 bases from V and 4 from J, leaving 15 bases between them. From germline, CDR1 is MDHEN and CDR2 SYDVKM.

The chain combines TRBV5-1 with TRBJ2-1; 8 nucleotides match TRBD2. Germline trimming cut 2 bases from V and 4 bases from J; bases unmatched to any gene: 11. Germline CDR1 reads SGHRS; CDR2 reads YFSETQ. This CDR3 has 17 amino acids. In nucleotides, the CDR3 is TGCGCCAGCAGCTTTATGTTCGGCGGGAGGTATTACAATGAGCAGTTCTTC. The encoded protein is CASSFMFGGRYYNEQFF.

This clonotype was seen repeatedly, ten times or more. The chain employs TRBV5-1 and TRBJ2-3, with 8 bases matching TRBD2. This CDR3 comprises 15 residues. The V and J ends lost 4 bases and 2 bases, in that order; junction bases with no gene match: 6. In germline, CDR1 is SGHRS, CDR2 YFSETQ. Written as DNA, the CDR3 is TGCGCCAGCAGCAGAACTAGCGGAAACACAGATACGCAGTATTTT. Translation: CASSRTSGNTDTQYF. The full variable domain, completed using reference TRBV5-1 and TRBJ2-3, is KAGVTQTPRYLIKTRGQQVTLSCSPISGHRSVSWYQQTPGQGLQFLFEYFSETQRNKGNFPGRFSGRQFSNSRSEMNVSTLELGDSALYLCASSRTSGNTDTQYFGPGTRLTVL.

Notes on this clonotype: A much more abundant neighbour one base away suggests this may be a read error. The chain links TRBV12-3 or TRBV12-4 to TRBJ2-5, with D hard to call. Trimming removed 7 bases at V and 11 bases at J, with 26 bases between. This CDR3 contains 15 residues. In nucleotides, the CDR3 is TGTGCCAGCACCCTAAGGGCCGTCTTGAAGACGGAGCAGTACTTC. It translates to CASTLRAVLKTEQYF.

Regarding this clonotype: This may be a read error, as it is one base from a much larger clone. This chain connects TRBV20-1 to TRBJ2-1; 10 bases are shared with TRBD2. This CDR3 comprises 14 residues. The ends lost 3 bases at V and 6 bases at J; junction bases unmatched: 5. The germline V gene encodes CDR1 DFQATT and CDR2 SNEGSKA (reference sequence). The CDR3 region is CSASRASGSNEQFF. CDR3 sequence (DNA): TGCAGTGCTAGTCGGGCTAGCGGGAGCAATGAGCAGTTCTTC.

In this sample, this clonotype turned up many times. The chain recombines TRBV5-6 with TRBJ1-4; D is possibly TRBD1 (5 bases). V gave up 4 bases and J gave up 3 bases, with 10 bases separating them. CDR1 and CDR2 from the germline V gene are SGHDT and YYEEEE. The CDR3 contains 14 residues. The CDR3 region is CASSRQRSNEKLFF. CDR3 DNA sequence: TGTGCCAGCAGCCGACAGCGTTCTAATGAAAAACTGTTTTTT.

This clonotype occurred many times. The rearrangement links TRBV5-1 to TRBJ2-1; D is possibly TRBD1 or TRBD2 (6 bases each). Trimming removed 1 base at V and 3 bases at J, with 14 bases between. In germline, CDR1 is SGHRS, CDR2 YFSETQ. The CDR3 length is 16 residues. The DNA of the CDR3 is TGCGCCAGCAGCTTGAATACGGGGGCCCTCTACAATGAGCAGTTCTTC. This sequence encodes CASSLNTGALYNEQFF.

This chain links TRBV2 with TRBJ1-6; D ambiguous. There are 12 residues in the CDR3. Trimming removed 6 bases from V and 9 bases from J, with 9 bases in between. The V gene's germline CDR1 is SNHLY and CDR2 FYNNEI. The CDR3 sequence is CASRGVGSPLHF. CDR3 DNA sequence: TGTGCCAGCAGGGGAGTCGGTTCACCCCTCCACTTT. The whole variable domain, filled in from reference TRBV2 and TRBJ1-6, reads EPEVTQTPSHQVTQMGQEVILRCVPISNHLYFYWYRQILGQKVEFLVSFYNNEISEKSEIFDDQFSVERPDGSNFTLKIRSTKLEDSAMYFCASRGVGSPLHFGNGTRLTVT.

This clonotype was seen only a few times. V and J are TRBV6-5 and TRBJ2-7; possible D gene TRBD2, 7 bases. The CDR3 is made up of 15 amino acids. V gave up 10 bases and J gave up 3 bases, with 22 bases separating them. Germline assignment: CDR1 MNHEY and CDR2 SVGAGI. DNA for the CDR3: TGTGCCACTAGGGGAGGGGGGAGAAGTCACTACGAGCAGTACTTC. Its protein is CATRGGGRSHYEQYF.

About this clonotype itself: An end of the junction does not agree with germline; a read error may underlie this. The J gene is TRBJ1-2, the V gene TRBV7-9; D unresolved. Germline CDR1 and CDR2: SEHNR and FQNEAQ (reference sequence). CDR3 length: 13 residues. The CDR3 loop reads CAGSSGSSGGYTF. CDR3 bases: TGTGCCGGCAGCTCCGGATCCTCGGGGGGCTACACCTTC.